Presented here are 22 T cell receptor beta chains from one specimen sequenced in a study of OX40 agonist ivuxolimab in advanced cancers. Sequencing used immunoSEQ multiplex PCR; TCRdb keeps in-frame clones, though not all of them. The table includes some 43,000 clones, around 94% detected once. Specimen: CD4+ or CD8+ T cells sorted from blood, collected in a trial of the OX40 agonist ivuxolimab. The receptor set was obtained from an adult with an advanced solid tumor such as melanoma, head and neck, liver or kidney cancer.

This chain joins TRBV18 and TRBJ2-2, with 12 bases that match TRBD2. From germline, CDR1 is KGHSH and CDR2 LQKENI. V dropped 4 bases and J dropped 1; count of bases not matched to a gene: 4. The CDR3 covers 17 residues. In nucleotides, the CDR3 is TGTGCCAGCTCACTAGGACTAGCGGGACTGAACACCGGGGAGCTGTTTTTT. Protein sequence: CASSLGLAGLNTGELFF.

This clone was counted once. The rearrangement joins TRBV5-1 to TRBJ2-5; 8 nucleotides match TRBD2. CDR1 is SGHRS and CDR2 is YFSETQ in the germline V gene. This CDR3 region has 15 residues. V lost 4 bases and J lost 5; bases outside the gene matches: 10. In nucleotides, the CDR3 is TGCGCCAGCAGCGATACTAGCGGAGTAGGGGAGACCCAGTACTTC. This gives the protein CASSDTSGVGETQYF.

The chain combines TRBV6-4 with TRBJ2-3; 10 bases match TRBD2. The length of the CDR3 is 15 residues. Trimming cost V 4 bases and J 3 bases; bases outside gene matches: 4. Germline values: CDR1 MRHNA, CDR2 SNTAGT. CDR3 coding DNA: TGTGCCAGCAGTGCGTCTAGCGGGAGAACAGATACGCAGTATTTT. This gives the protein CASSASSGRTDTQYF.

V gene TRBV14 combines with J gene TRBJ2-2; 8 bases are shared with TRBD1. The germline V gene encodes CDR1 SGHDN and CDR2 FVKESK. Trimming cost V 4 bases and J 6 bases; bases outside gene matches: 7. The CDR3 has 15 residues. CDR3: CASSPDRALAGELFF. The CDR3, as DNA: TGTGCCAGCAGCCCGGACAGGGCTTTGGCCGGGGAGCTGTTTTTT.

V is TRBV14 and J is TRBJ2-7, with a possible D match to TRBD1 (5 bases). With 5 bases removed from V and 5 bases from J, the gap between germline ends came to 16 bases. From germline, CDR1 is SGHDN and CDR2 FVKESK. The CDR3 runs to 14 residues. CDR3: CASSTRTLRDEQYF. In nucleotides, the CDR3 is TGTGCCAGCAGCACTCGGACACTACGGGACGAGCAGTACTTC.

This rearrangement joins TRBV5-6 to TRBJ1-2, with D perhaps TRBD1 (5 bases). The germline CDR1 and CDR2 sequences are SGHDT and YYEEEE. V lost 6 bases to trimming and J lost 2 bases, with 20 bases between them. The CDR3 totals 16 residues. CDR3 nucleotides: TGTGCCAGCATAGAACAGGCAACCCAGTTAAACTATGGCTACACCTTC. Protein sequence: CASIEQATQLNYGYTF.

CDR3 coding DNA: TGTGCCAGCAGCGCCCGACTAGCGGGAAACCAAGTTGAGCAGTTCTTC. Residues: CASSARLAGNQVEQFF. The V and J genes are TRBV11-3 and TRBJ2-1; TRBD2 matches at 11 bases. Germline V gene sequence: CDR1 SGHNT, CDR2 YENEEA. V was pared by 5 bases and J by 9 bases, with 12 bases of the junction left unmatched. This CDR3 spans 16 amino acids.

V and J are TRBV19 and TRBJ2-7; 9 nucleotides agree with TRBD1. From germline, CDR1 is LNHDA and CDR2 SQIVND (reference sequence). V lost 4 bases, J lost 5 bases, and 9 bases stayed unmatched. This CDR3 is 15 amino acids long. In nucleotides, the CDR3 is TGTGCCAGTAGTACCCCTTCGACAGGGGGGGACGAGCAGTACTTC. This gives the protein CASSTPSTGGDEQYF.

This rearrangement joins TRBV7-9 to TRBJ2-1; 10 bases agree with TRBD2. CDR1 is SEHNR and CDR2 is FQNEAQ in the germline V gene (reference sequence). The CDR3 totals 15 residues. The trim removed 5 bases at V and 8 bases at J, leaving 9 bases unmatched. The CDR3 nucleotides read TGTGCCAGCAGCCCGAGAGCGGGAGGGCCGGATGAGCAGTTCTTC. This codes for CASSPRAGGPDEQFF.

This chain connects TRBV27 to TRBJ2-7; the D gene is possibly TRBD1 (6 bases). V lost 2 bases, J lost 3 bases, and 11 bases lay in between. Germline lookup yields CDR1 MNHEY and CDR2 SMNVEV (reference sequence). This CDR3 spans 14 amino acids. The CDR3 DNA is TGTGCCAGCAGTTTAGGGCAGGGGAACTACGAGCAGTACTTC. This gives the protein CASSLGQGNYEQYF.

The chain's CDR3 is CASSSRQGATPEAFF. In nucleotides, the CDR3 is TGTGCCAGCAGCTCCCGACAGGGGGCTACCCCTGAAGCTTTCTTT. The genes are TRBV11-3 and TRBJ1-1; 10 bases match TRBD1. Germline V gene data show CDR1 as SGHNT and CDR2 as YENEEA. The V segment lost 4 bases and the J segment 6 bases; nucleotides outside the gene matches: 8. This CDR3 is built from 15 residues.

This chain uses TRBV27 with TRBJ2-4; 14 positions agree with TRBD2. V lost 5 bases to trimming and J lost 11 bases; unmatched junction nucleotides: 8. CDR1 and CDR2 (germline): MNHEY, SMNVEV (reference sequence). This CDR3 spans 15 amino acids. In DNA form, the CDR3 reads TGTGCCAGCAGTCCAGGGACTAGCGGGGGTGCCTTTCAGTACTTC. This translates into CASSPGTSGGAFQYF.

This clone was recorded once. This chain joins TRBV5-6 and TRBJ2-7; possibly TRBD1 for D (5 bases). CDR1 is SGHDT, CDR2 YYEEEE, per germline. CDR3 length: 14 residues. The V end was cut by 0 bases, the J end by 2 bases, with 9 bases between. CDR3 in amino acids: CASSLGVRAYEQYF. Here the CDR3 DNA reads TGTGCCAGCAGCTTGGGGGTCAGGGCCTACGAGCAGTACTTC.

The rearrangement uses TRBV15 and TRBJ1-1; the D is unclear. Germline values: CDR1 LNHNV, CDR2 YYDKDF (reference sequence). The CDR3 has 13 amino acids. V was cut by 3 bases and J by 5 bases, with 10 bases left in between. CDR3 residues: CATSSGLSTEAFF. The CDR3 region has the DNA TGTGCCACCAGCAGCGGCCTCTCGACTGAAGCTTTCTTT.

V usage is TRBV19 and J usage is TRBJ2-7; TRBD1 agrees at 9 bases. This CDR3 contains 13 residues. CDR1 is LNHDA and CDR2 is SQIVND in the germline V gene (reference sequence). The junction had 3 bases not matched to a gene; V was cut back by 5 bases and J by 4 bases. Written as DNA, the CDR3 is TGTGCCAGTAGTGCGGGACAGGGTTACGAGCAGTACTTC. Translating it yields CASSAGQGYEQYF.

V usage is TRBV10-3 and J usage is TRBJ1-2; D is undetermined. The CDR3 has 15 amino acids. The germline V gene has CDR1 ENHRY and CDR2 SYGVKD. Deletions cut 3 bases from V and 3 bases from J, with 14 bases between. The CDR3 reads CAISDTQEKDYGYTF. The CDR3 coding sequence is TGTGCCATCAGTGACACCCAGGAAAAGGACTATGGCTACACCTTC.

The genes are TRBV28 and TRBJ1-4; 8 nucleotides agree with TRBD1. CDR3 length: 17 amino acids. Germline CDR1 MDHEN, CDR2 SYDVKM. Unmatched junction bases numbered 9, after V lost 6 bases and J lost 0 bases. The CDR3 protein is CASSPRGLTSTNEKLFF. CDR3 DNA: TGTGCCAGCAGCCCCAGGGGGCTTACTTCAACTAATGAAAAACTGTTTTTT.

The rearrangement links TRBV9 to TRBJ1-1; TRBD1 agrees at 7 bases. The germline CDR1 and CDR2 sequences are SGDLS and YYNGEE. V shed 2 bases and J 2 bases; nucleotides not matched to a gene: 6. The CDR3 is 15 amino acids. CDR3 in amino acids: CASSVTGTDNTEAFF. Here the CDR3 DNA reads TGTGCCAGCAGCGTCACCGGGACAGATAACACTGAAGCTTTCTTT. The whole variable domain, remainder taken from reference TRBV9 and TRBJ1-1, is DSGVTQTPKHLITATGQRVTLRCSPRSGDLSVYWYQQSLDQGLQFLIQYYNGEERAKGNILERFSAQQFPDLHSELNLSSLELGDSALYFCASSVTGTDNTEAFFGQGTRLTVV.

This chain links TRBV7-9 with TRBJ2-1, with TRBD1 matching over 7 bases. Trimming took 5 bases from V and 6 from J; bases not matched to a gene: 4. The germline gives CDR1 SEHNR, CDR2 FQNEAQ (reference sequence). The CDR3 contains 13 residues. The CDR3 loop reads CASSQDRINEQFF. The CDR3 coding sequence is TGTGCCAGCAGCCAGGACAGGATCAATGAGCAGTTCTTC.

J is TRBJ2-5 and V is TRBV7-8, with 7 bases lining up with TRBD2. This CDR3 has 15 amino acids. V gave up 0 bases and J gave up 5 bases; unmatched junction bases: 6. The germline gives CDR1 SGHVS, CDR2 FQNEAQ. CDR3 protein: CASSLATGGGETQYF. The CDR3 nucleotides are TGTGCCAGCAGCTTAGCGACGGGAGGTGGGGAGACCCAGTACTTC.

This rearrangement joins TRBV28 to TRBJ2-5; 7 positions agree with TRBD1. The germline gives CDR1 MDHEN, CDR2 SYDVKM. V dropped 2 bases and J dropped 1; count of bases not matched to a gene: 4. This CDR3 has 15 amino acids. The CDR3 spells CASSLQGTAQETQYF. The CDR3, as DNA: TGTGCCAGCAGTTTACAGGGGACAGCCCAAGAGACCCAGTACTTC.

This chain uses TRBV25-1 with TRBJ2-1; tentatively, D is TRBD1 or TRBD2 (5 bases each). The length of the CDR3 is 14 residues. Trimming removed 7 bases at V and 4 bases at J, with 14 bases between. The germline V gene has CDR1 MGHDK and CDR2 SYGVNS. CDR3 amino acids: CASTGTARYNEQFF. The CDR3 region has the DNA TGTGCCAGCACCGGGACCGCGAGATACAATGAGCAGTTCTTC.